The 30 T cell receptor beta chains in this list originate from one sample, sequenced in a study of T cell responses to AZD1222 COVID-19 vaccine. Generated by immunoSEQ multiplex PCR, the TCRdb table keeps only in-frame clones and is missing some. This sample carries around 87,000 clones, 85% to 90% of them seen once, and the ten largest clones take 10% to 13%. The source was peripheral blood, collected on day 0 of AZD1222 vaccination. These receptors came from an adult in good health.

The chain carries TRBV18 and TRBJ1-1, with D maybe TRBD1 (5 bases). CDR1 KGHSH and CDR2 LQKENI come from the germline V gene. The CDR3 is 13 amino acids. Trimming stripped 6 bases from V and 1 base from J, with 9 bases between. In DNA form, the CDR3 reads TGTGCCAGCTCCCGGGGGGAGAACACTGAAGCTTTCTTT. Residues: CASSRGENTEAFF.

The chain has TRBV2 and TRBJ1-1; D is possibly TRBD1 (5 bases). Deletions cut 3 bases from V and 5 bases from J, with 16 bases between. Germline loops: CDR1 SNHLY, CDR2 FYNNEI. This CDR3 contains 15 residues. Here the CDR3 reads CASSDGGGGMTEAFF. The CDR3 DNA follows: TGTGCCAGCAGTGATGGGGGGGGAGGAATGACTGAAGCTTTCTTT.

V is TRBV27 and J is TRBJ2-7; possibly TRBD2 for D (6 bases). The germline CDR1 and CDR2 sequences are MNHEY and SMNVEV (reference sequence). The length of the CDR3 is 17 residues. V was trimmed by 2 bases and J by 3 bases, leaving 20 bases between them. This CDR3 reads CASSLRGGGTPNYEQYF. DNA for the CDR3: TGTGCCAGCAGTTTAAGGGGTGGAGGGACTCCTAACTACGAGCAGTACTTC.

The V gene is TRBV28, the J gene TRBJ1-2; D possibly corresponds to TRBD1 (5 bases). Germline V CDR1 and CDR2: MDHEN, SYDVKM. Trimming removed 5 bases at V and 6 bases at J, with 19 bases between. The CDR3 is 15 amino acids. As DNA, the CDR3 is TGTGCCAGCAGTACACCGACAGAGGGAAGTCATGGCTACACCTTC. Protein product: CASSTPTEGSHGYTF.

The chain uses TRBV18 and TRBJ2-2, with unresolved D. The germline V and J ends were trimmed by 1 base and 7 bases, with 10 bases remaining between them. CDR1 KGHSH and CDR2 LQKENI come from the germline V gene. This CDR3 region has 14 residues. CDR3 sequence reads: CASSPRNQVGELFF. Written as DNA, the CDR3 is TGTGCCAGCTCACCACGGAATCAAGTCGGGGAGCTGTTTTTT.

The rearrangement joins TRBV6-5 to TRBJ1-4; 8 bases fit TRBD1. Trimming took 5 bases from V and 8 from J; bases not matched to a gene: 10. Germline V CDR1 and CDR2: MNHEY, SVGAGI. The CDR3 has 15 residues. CDR3: CASSQTTGELEKLFF. The DNA for the CDR3 is TGTGCCAGCAGTCAAACGACAGGGGAGCTAGAAAAACTGTTTTTT.

J is TRBJ2-2 and V is TRBV19; 7 bases map to TRBD2. CDR1 is LNHDA and CDR2 is SQIVND in the germline V gene (reference sequence). V shed 7 bases and J 5 bases; nucleotides not matched to a gene: 7. This CDR3 comprises 14 residues. Here the CDR3 reads CASNRGLSTGELFF. CDR3 in DNA: TGTGCCAGTAATAGGGGACTATCGACCGGGGAGCTGTTTTTT.

The chain couples TRBV28 to TRBJ1-4; D may be TRBD1 (5 bases). Per germline, CDR1 MDHEN and CDR2 SYDVKM. The CDR3 is 12 amino acids. Trimming cost V 6 bases and J 8 bases, with 10 bases left between them. DNA for the CDR3: TGTGCCAGCAGGCGGCAGGGAGAAAAACTGTTTTTT. This gives the protein CASRRQGEKLFF.

This rearrangement joins TRBV5-1 to TRBJ1-1; D is unclear. Germline V CDR1 and CDR2: SGHRS, YFSETQ. The CDR3 totals 15 residues. The V gene lost 3 bases and the J gene lost 6 bases, with 18 bases spanning the gap. The DNA of the CDR3 is TGCGCCAGCAGCTCGATGCCGGGAGTAAGGGCTGAAGCTTTCTTT. Residues: CASSSMPGVRAEAFF. The full variable domain, in which reference TRBV5-1 and TRBJ1-1 provide the parts outside the CDR3, is KAGVTQTPRYLIKTRGQQVTLSCSPISGHRSVSWYQQTPGQGLQFLFEYFSETQRNKGNFPGRFSGRQFSNSRSEMNVSTLELGDSALYLCASSSMPGVRAEAFFGQGTRLTVV.

This clone turned up a few times. V is TRBV2 and J is TRBJ1-5, with 7 bases matching TRBD1. The V segment lost 1 base and the J segment 6 bases; nucleotides outside the gene matches: 6. Per the germline V gene, CDR1 is SNHLY and CDR2 is FYNNEI. The CDR3 is made up of 15 amino acids. Written as DNA, the CDR3 is TGTGCCAGCAGTGAAGTCACGACAGGGCGTCAGCCCCAGCATTTT. This translates into CASSEVTTGRQPQHF.

This clone was seen more than once but under ten times. The chain joins TRBV7-2 to TRBJ2-3; D perhaps matches TRBD2 (5 bases). Per germline, CDR1 SGHTA and CDR2 FQGNSA. V was trimmed by 4 bases and J by 6 bases, leaving 14 bases between them. This CDR3 comprises 14 residues. Written as DNA, the CDR3 is TGTGCCAGCAGCTACCTCGTCCGAGGGGATACGCAGTATTTT. This codes for CASSYLVRGDTQYF. Variable domain in full (rest from reference TRBV7-2 and TRBJ2-3): GAGVSQSPSNKVTEKGKDVELRCDPISGHTALYWYRQSLGQGLEFLIYFQGNSAPDKSGLPSDRFSAERTGGSVSTLTIQRTQQEDSAVYLCASSYLVRGDTQYFGPGTRLTVL.

The chain links TRBV28 to TRBJ1-4, with D possibly matching TRBD1 (5 bases). V was pared by 3 bases and J by 8 bases, with 13 bases between. This CDR3 comprises 14 residues. Germline lookup yields CDR1 MDHEN and CDR2 SYDVKM. The CDR3 region has the DNA TGTGCCAGCAGTTTCCGTCAGAGGGACGAAAAACTGTTTTTT. Its protein product is CASSFRQRDEKLFF.

DNA of the CDR3: TGTGCCAGCAGCGCCCACGGGAGCGACTACGAGCAGTACTTC. It translates to CASSAHGSDYEQYF. The chain joins TRBV9 to TRBJ2-7; TRBD2 is a possible D gene (6 bases). This CDR3 contains 14 residues. In germline, CDR1 is SGDLS, CDR2 YYNGEE. V dropped 3 bases and J dropped 3 bases, with 13 bases sitting between them.

This chain joins TRBV30 and TRBJ1-2; D is undetermined. The germline V gene has CDR1 GTSNPN and CDR2 SVGIG (reference sequence). Deletions cut 0 bases from V and 4 bases from J, with 9 bases between. This CDR3 comprises 13 residues. As DNA, the CDR3 is TGTGCCTGGAGTGTAACGGGAATCTATGGCTACACCTTC. This codes for CAWSVTGIYGYTF.

Only a few counts were recorded for this clone. This chain links TRBV10-3 with TRBJ1-2; D call uncertain. The CDR3 is 13 residues long. V was pared by 2 bases and J by 0 bases, with 4 bases between. Germline CDR1 is ENHRY and CDR2 is SYGVKD. The DNA of the CDR3 is TGTGCCATCAGTGAGGAGGCTAACTATGGCTACACCTTC. As protein: CAISEEANYGYTF.

V is TRBV28 and J is TRBJ1-1, with D possibly matching TRBD1 (6 bases). V lost 4 bases to trimming and J lost 1 base, with 16 bases between them. The germline gives CDR1 MDHEN, CDR2 SYDVKM. This CDR3 spans 16 amino acids. The CDR3 sequence is CASSSPSTGKNTEAFF. The CDR3 nucleotides read TGTGCCAGCAGTTCGCCCTCAACAGGGAAGAACACTGAAGCTTTCTTT.

The chain couples TRBV28 to TRBJ2-7, with D unclear. Germline V gene lookup returns CDR1 MDHEN and CDR2 SYDVKM. The V gene lost 10 bases and the J gene lost 2 bases, with 6 bases spanning the gap. This CDR3 is 10 amino acids long. Here the CDR3 reads CATRAYEQYF. For the CDR3, the DNA is TGTGCCACGCGAGCCTACGAGCAGTACTTC.

This clone was found a few times. This sequence joins TRBV6-5 and TRBJ2-7; 7 bases align to TRBD1. Germline lookup yields CDR1 MNHEY and CDR2 SVGAGI. V trimming: 2 bases; J trimming: 5 bases; junction bases outside the gene matches: 9. The CDR3 has 15 amino acids. In nucleotides, the CDR3 is TGTGCCAGCAGTTACCGAGGGGGCGCGAAGGACGAGCAGTACTTC. Its protein is CASSYRGGAKDEQYF.

The CDR3 DNA sequence: TGTGCCAGCCGCGGGGGGCTCCAGCAGACCCAGTACTTC. Translation gives CASRGGLQQTQYF. The V and J genes are TRBV7-2 and TRBJ2-5; 8 bases fit TRBD2. V lost 8 bases and J lost 6; bases outside the gene matches: 8. The CDR3 consists of 13 residues. The germline V gene encodes CDR1 SGHTA and CDR2 FQGNSA.

The V gene is TRBV6-1, the J gene TRBJ1-2; TRBD1 matches 9 bases. The CDR3 has 16 amino acids. Germline V gives CDR1 MNHNS, CDR2 SASEGT. The V gene end was trimmed by 0 bases and the J gene end by 4 bases; junction bases not matched to a gene: 6. CDR3 nucleotide sequence: TGTGCCAGCAGTGAAGCGCGGGGACAGGGCGTCTATGGCTACACCTTC. It is translated as CASSEARGQGVYGYTF.

CDR3 coding DNA: TGTGCCAGCAGGATAGCGGGAGCTTATGGAGAGCAGTACTTC. This gives the protein CASRIAGAYGEQYF. This rearrangement joins TRBV6-5 to TRBJ2-7; TRBD2 aligns across 9 bases. V was clipped by 6 bases and J by 7 bases; unmatched bases: 10. CDR1 and CDR2 from the germline V gene are MNHEY and SVGAGI. The CDR3 length is 14 residues.

The V call is TRBV25-1, the J call TRBJ2-2; 8 positions agree with TRBD1. There are 17 residues in the CDR3. CDR1 and CDR2 (germline): MGHDK, SYGVNS. V lost 5 bases and J lost 3; bases outside the gene matches: 11. Here the CDR3 reads CASSPVVGTGDTGELFF. The CDR3 nucleotides are TGTGCCAGCAGTCCTGTTGTCGGGACAGGAGACACCGGGGAGCTGTTTTTT.

The chain has TRBV2 and TRBJ2-1; 12 bases are a match to TRBD2. The CDR3 is 15 residues long. In germline, CDR1 is SNHLY, CDR2 FYNNEI. V gave up 5 bases and J gave up 10 bases; unmatched junction bases: 9. The chain's CDR3 is CASSRLAGAGGEQFF. Written as DNA, the CDR3 is TGTGCCAGCAGTCGACTAGCGGGGGCCGGAGGCGAGCAGTTCTTC.

This chain links TRBV10-3 with TRBJ1-1; perhaps TRBD1 as D (5 bases). This CDR3 is built from 15 residues. V dropped 4 bases and J dropped 3 bases, with 15 bases sitting between them. The germline CDR1 and CDR2 sequences are ENHRY and SYGVKD. The CDR3 DNA is TGTGCCATCAGTGTGGGTCGGGGAGGGGACACTGAAGCTTTCTTT. Amino acids: CAISVGRGGDTEAFF.

The chain employs TRBV6-6 and TRBJ1-2; D remains unclear. The V gene's germline CDR1 is MNHNY and CDR2 SVGAGI (reference sequence). The CDR3 extends over 17 amino acids. Trimming took 5 bases from V and 0 from J, leaving 19 bases between them. The CDR3 reads CASSPPGLDPANYGYTF. The CDR3 region has the DNA TGTGCCAGCAGTCCCCCTGGCCTGGACCCAGCTAACTATGGCTACACCTTC.

The rearrangement links TRBV29-1 to TRBJ2-5; 7 bases agree with TRBD1. V gave up 6 bases and J gave up 3 bases; unmatched junction bases: 4. The CDR3 has 12 residues. Germline V CDR1 and CDR2: SQVTM, ANQGSEA. As DNA, the CDR3 is TGCAGCGTAGATACAGGGGAAGAGACCCAGTACTTC. This translates into CSVDTGEETQYF.

The CDR3, as DNA: TGTGCCAGCACCAGGGGGTCCTATGGCTACACCTTC. Translation gives CASTRGSYGYTF. The chain carries TRBV5-8 and TRBJ1-2; TRBD1 agrees at 7 bases. Trimming at V came to 6 bases and at J to 4 bases, leaving 3 bases not matched to a gene. Germline V gene lookup returns CDR1 SGHTS and CDR2 YDEGEE. CDR3 length: 12 amino acids.

The rearrangement links TRBV7-9 to TRBJ1-1; D not certain. The CDR3 covers 14 residues. The V end was cut by 1 base, the J end by 0 bases, with 6 bases between. Germline lookup yields CDR1 SEHNR and CDR2 FQNEAQ (reference sequence). This chain's CDR3 is CASSLGGLNTEAFF. Written as DNA, the CDR3 is TGTGCCAGCAGCTTAGGTGGGTTGAACACTGAAGCTTTCTTT.

This clone has a single count. The chain combines TRBV6-5 with TRBJ2-1; D gene unclear. CDR3 length: 14 amino acids. V was trimmed by 4 bases and J by 7 bases, leaving 14 bases between them. Germline CDR1 and CDR2: MNHEY and SVGAGI. The CDR3 is CASSSTGSYNEQFF. CDR3 DNA sequence: TGTGCCAGCAGTTCTACCGGGTCTTATAATGAGCAGTTCTTC.

The chain joins TRBV5-4 to TRBJ2-2; D is ambiguous. CDR1 is SGHNT, CDR2 YYREEE, per germline (reference sequence). The CDR3 spans 16 residues. Trimming removed 0 bases from V and 5 bases from J, with 14 bases in between. This CDR3 is CASSLDPDIRTGELFF. Written as DNA, the CDR3 is TGTGCCAGCAGCTTGGACCCCGACATAAGGACCGGGGAGCTGTTTTTT. Supplemented by reference TRBV5-4 and TRBJ2-2, the full variable domain reads ETGVTQSPTHLIKTRGQQVTLRCSSQSGHNTVSWYQQALGQGPQFIFQYYREEENGRGNFPPRFSGLQFPNYSSELNVNALELDDSALYLCASSLDPDIRTGELFFGEGSRLTVL.